The TCR beta chain under discussion was sequenced for a study of identical twins. General study points: Twin sharing of out-of-frame TCR alpha was underestimated by models in monozygotic pairs.

This CDR3 has 19 residues. The V and J ends lost 0 bases and 0 bases, in that order; junction bases with no gene match: 11. CDR1 is SGHAT, CDR2 FQDESV, per germline (reference sequence). TCRdb re-derived calls from the 5' RACE reads in MiXCR, one entry per CDR3 protein. Among fewer than 900,000 distinct CDR3 sequences listed, around 20% were seen once. Of note for this clonotype: Its antigen remains unknown.

The sample also formed part of further work on T cells expressing NK-cell markers.

This chain uses TRBV11-1 with TRBJ2-3; TRBD2 agrees at 8 bases. The sample comprised PBMCs. The origin of this receptor is a woman between 18 and 29 years old in good health. The CDR3 DNA is TGTGCCAGCAGCTTAGCGCCCCTCGGGAGCGGGGGCAGCACAGATACGCAGTATTTT. It yields the protein CASSLAPLGSGGSTDTQYF.